The 8 T cell receptor beta chains reported below all come from one sample, sequenced in a study of cytomegalovirus exposure and HLA in healthy donors. The protocol was immunoSEQ multiplex PCR, while the TCRdb copy is restricted to in-frame clones and leaves out a portion. Counted here are tens of thousands of clones, 85% to 90% occurring once; the ten biggest clones make up 3% to 4%. Sequencing was performed on PBMCs. These receptors all stem from a woman under 30 in good health and CMV-seropositive.

The chain has TRBV5-1 and TRBJ1-6; TRBD1 matches 9 bases. Germline V gene sequence: CDR1 SGHRS, CDR2 YFSETQ. Trimming took 0 bases from V and 5 from J; bases not matched to a gene: 3. The CDR3 spans 16 residues. In DNA form, the CDR3 reads TGCGCCAGCAGCTTGGAGGGACAGGGCAATAATTCACCCCTCCACTTT. It encodes CASSLEGQGNNSPLHF.

This chain's CDR3 is CASSLFRTGELFF. The DNA of the CDR3 is TGTGCCAGCAGTTTATTTCGGACCGGGGAGCTGTTTTTT. This chain joins TRBV27 and TRBJ2-2; D is unclear. CDR1 MNHEY and CDR2 SMNVEV come from the germline V gene (reference sequence). The germline V and J ends were trimmed by 1 base and 5 bases, with 5 bases remaining between them. This CDR3 region has 13 residues.

This chain joins TRBV10-3 and TRBJ2-2; no firm D call. The CDR3 loop spans 15 amino acids. Trimming cost V 5 bases and J 2 bases, with 12 bases left between them. Germline V gene sequence: CDR1 ENHRY, CDR2 SYGVKD. CDR3 coding DNA: TGTGCCATCAGTCCGGGTCCCCGTAACACCGGGGAGCTGTTTTTT. Encoded protein: CAISPGPRNTGELFF.

J is TRBJ1-1 and V is TRBV6-4; D call uncertain. Germline CDR1 MRHNA, CDR2 SNTAGT. CDR3 size: 13 residues. Trimming shortened V by 2 bases and J by 2 bases, and 6 bases separated the two germline ends. As DNA, the CDR3 is TGTGCCAGCAGTGACGCACATAACACTGAAGCTTTCTTT. This encodes CASSDAHNTEAFF.

CDR3 sequence: CSVEREGVSSYNEQFF. CDR3 coding DNA: TGCAGCGTTGAAAGGGAGGGGGTTAGCTCCTACAATGAGCAGTTCTTC. The J gene is TRBJ2-1, the V gene TRBV29-1; weak D call: TRBD2 (7 bases). CDR1 SQVTM and CDR2 ANQGSEA come from the germline V gene. The CDR3 consists of 16 residues. V was clipped by 2 bases and J by 0 bases, with 14 bases between them.

The chain carries TRBV7-9 and TRBJ2-2, with 8 bases lining up with TRBD1. The length of the CDR3 is 15 residues. Per germline, CDR1 SEHNR and CDR2 FQNEAQ (reference sequence). V dropped 8 bases and J dropped 5; count of bases not matched to a gene: 10. CDR3 sequence reads: CASRPGQAGTGELFF. The CDR3 DNA sequence: TGTGCCAGCCGCCCGGGACAGGCGGGGACCGGGGAGCTGTTTTTT.

The CDR3 spells CASSSSVHNEQFF. The CDR3 DNA reads TGTGCCAGCAGCTCAAGCGTCCACAATGAGCAGTTCTTC. The V and J genes are TRBV7-2 and TRBJ2-1; D is undetermined. V lost 4 bases and J lost 5, with 9 bases in between. Per the germline V gene, CDR1 is SGHTA and CDR2 is FQGNSA. The CDR3 loop spans 13 amino acids.

The chain is built from TRBV5-8 and TRBJ2-3, with 12 bases identical to TRBD2. This CDR3 is built from 18 residues. J was trimmed by 4 bases and V by 4 bases; bases with no gene match: 13. Per germline, CDR1 SGHTS and CDR2 YDEGEE. CDR3 amino acids: CASSPYRTSGRLADTQYF. CDR3 DNA: TGTGCCAGCAGCCCGTACCGAACTAGCGGGAGGCTGGCAGATACGCAGTATTTT.